This T cell receptor (beta chain) was recovered during a study of shared clonotypes between healthy human individuals. Overall study: Each donor's CD8 memory used one plate, CD8 naive two, each CD4 subset three.

Over several immunoSEQ plates, each subset's genomic DNA was distributed in even portions. TCRdb's copy holds only in-frame clones and misses some; the assay was immunoSEQ multiplex PCR. The sample lists fewer than 1.8 million clones, just under 99% occurring once. This CDR3 spans 14 amino acids. Germline CDR1 reads WNHNN; CDR2 reads SYGVQD (reference sequence). V gave up 2 bases and J gave up 6 bases, with 11 bases separating them. The TCR sequence derives from a man aged 25-40 years in good health. The sample comprised naive CD4+ T cells sorted from blood. Subset denoted: CD45RA+ positively selected. The V gene is TRBV10-1, the J gene TRBJ2-1; tentatively, D is TRBD1 (5 bases). CDR3 bases: TGCGCCAGCAGTGAGGCTAGGGGCGTCAATGAGCAGTTCTTC. Its protein is CASSEARGVNEQFF.